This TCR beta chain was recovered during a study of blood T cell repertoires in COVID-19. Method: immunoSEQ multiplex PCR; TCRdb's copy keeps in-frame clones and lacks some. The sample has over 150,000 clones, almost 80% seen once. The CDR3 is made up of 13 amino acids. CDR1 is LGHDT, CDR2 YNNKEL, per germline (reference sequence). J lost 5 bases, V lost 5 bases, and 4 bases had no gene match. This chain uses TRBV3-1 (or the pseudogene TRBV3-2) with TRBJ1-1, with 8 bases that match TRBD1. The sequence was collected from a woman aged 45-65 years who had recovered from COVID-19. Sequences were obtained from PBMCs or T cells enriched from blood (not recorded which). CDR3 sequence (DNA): TGTGCCAGCAGCTTACACAGGGGGACTGAAGCTTTCTTT. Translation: CASSLHRGTEAFF.